The rows below give T cell receptor beta chains drawn from one sample of a study of T cell responses to AZD1222 COVID-19 vaccine. Only in-frame clones appear in the TCRdb table, and some are missing; sequencing was by immunoSEQ multiplex PCR. The data hold roughly 93,000 clones, with 89% observed a single time. The sample in question was peripheral blood, obtained on day 0 of AZD1222 vaccination. The receptors derive from an adult in good health. Both conserved end residues are part of each CDR3. A D gene is named only where the DNA matches it firmly. Clone size appears in some rows only: once, few, many, or a class for an expanded clone.

>TRBV11-2|-|TRBJ1-1|-
TGTGCCAGCAGCTACCAGGGCTTCGAAGCTTTCTTT
CASSYQGFEAFF
>TRBV6-5|-|TRBJ1-3|-
TGTGCCAGCGGGCAGGCCAGGAACACCATATATTTT
CASGQARNTIYF
>TRBV9|-|TRBJ2-5|-
TGTGCCAGCAGCACCCCGGGACAAATAGAAGAGACCCAGTACTTC
CASSTPGQIEETQYF
>TRBV5-1|-|TRBJ2-5|TRBD1
TGCGCCAGCAGCGCGGGACAGGGGTTCCCCCAAGAGACCCAGTACTTC
CASSAGQGFPQETQYF
>TRBV9|-|TRBJ1-3|-
TGTGCCAGCAGCGTAGGGGGGGCGCCCGGAAACACCATATATTTT
CASSVGGAPGNTIYF
>TRBV4-2|-|TRBJ2-2|TRBD1
TGTGCCAGCAGCCAAGGACAGGGTGGCACCGGGGAGCTGTTTTTT
CASSQGQGGTGELFF
>TRBV9|-|TRBJ1-3|-
TGTGCCAGCAGCGTAGAGTACTCTGGAAACACCATATATTTT
CASSVEYSGNTIYF
>TRBV27|-|TRBJ1-1|-
TGTGCCAGCAGTTTATCCCCCCCGGAGATAGATATGAACACTGAAGCTTTCTTT
CASSLSPPEIDMNTEAFF
>TRBV5-8|-|TRBJ2-1|-
TGTGCCAGCAGCTCCCTCGACCCGTCGAATGAGCAGTTCTTC
CASSSLDPSNEQFF
>TRBV10-2|-|TRBJ2-7|TRBD2
TGCGCCAGCAGTGAGTCGACGGGGGGGGCGGCCTACGAGCAGTACTTC
CASSESTGGAAYEQYF
>TRBV7-3|-|TRBJ1-6|-
TGTGCCAGCAGCTTAAATAGGGATTCACCCCTCCACTTT
CASSLNRDSPLHF
>TRBV4-1|-|TRBJ1-1|TRBD1
TGCGCCAGCAGCCAAGGACAGGGGGCGAACACTGAAGCTTTCTTT
CASSQGQGANTEAFF
>TRBV5-1|-|TRBJ2-5|TRBD1
TGCGCCAGCAGCTTGGTCACAGGGGGAAGGGAGACCCAGTACTTC
CASSLVTGGRETQYF
>TRBV7-9|once|TRBJ2-5|-
TGTGCCAGCAGCATCGGGATCTCCGGCCAAGAGACCCAGTACTTC
CASSIGISGQETQYF
>TRBV25-1|-|TRBJ2-2|-
TGTGCCTACTCTGGAGTCACCGGGGAGCTGTTTTTT
CAYSGVTGELFF
>TRBV5-4|-|TRBJ2-2|TRBD1
TGTGCCAGCAGCCAGGGACAGCTGAACACCGGGGAGCTGTTTTTT
CASSQGQLNTGELFF
>TRBV29-1|-|TRBJ2-1|-
TGCAGCGTTGAAGATGCCGGGAATGAGCAGTTCTTC
CSVEDAGNEQFF
>TRBV2|once|TRBJ2-5|TRBD1
TGTGCCAGCGGACAGGTGAAGACCCAGTACTTC
CASGQVKTQYF
>TRBV5-1|-|TRBJ2-5|-
TGCGCCAGCAGCAGCCCCGTGGGGGACCAAGAGACCCAGTACTTC
CASSSPVGDQETQYF
>TRBV5-4|-|TRBJ1-2|TRBD1
TGTGCCAGCAGCTGGACAGGCAGACAGGATGGCTACACCTTC
CASSWTGRQDGYTF